Given below is one T cell receptor beta chain in context. The CDR3 has 16 residues. Germline lookup yields CDR1 MGHDK and CDR2 SYGVNS. Trimming removed 7 bases from V and 4 bases from J, with 22 bases in between. This sample is drawn from a study of blood T cell repertoires in COVID-19. Study overall: COVID-19 samples collected from the United States, Italy and Spain covered acute and convalescent phases. T cells, B-cell-depleted T cells, or PBMCs provided the cDNA or gDNA that served as material.

In the study's own analysis: Researchers report that nucleated cell counts were estimated from reference gene primer amplification. Data came from immunoSEQ multiplex PCR; TCRdb stores just in-frame clones and leaves some out. V and J calls and clone size are those listed in that table; D and trimming were worked out from the DNA. The sample carries around 140,000 clones, about 86% recorded once. The TCR comes from a woman aged 60 to 75 with acute or convalescent COVID-19. Sequencing was performed on peripheral blood. The chain is built from TRBV25-1 and TRBJ1-2; D uncertain. The CDR3 bases are TGTGCCAGCAACCCAGGTGGCGTTGGCAGCTCCTATGGCTACACCTTC. Residues: CASNPGGVGSSYGYTF.